The following is a T cell receptor (beta chain) sequence with its context. Its antigen has not been determined. Nothing much larger sits one base from this clone, and base qualities are not available. The immunoSEQ Assay, a bias-controlled multiplex PCR, was used to amplify TCRbeta CDR3 regions from genomic DNA. As for the original processing: Within the assay, amplification of reference gene primers was used to estimate how many nucleated cells each sample contained. To quantify the absolute abundance of each unique TCRbeta CDR3 rearrangement, sequence reads were collapsed and filtered. For each sample, productive Simpson clonality was calculated as the square root of Simpson's diversity index over productive rearrangements. The clones in this table, taken by TCRdb from immuneACCESS, are in-frame only. Not every clone is retained; where verified, under half of the shortfall comes from an unresolved V gene, and the cause of the rest is unknown. Clone size and the V and J calls come from that table; the DNA yielded D and trimming. This sample gives 250,000 to 350,000 clones in total; nearly 90% of them show up just once. The ten largest clonotypes hold 2.9% of the sample.

The sample originates from a study of blood T cell repertoires in COVID-19 (dated by TCRdb to the early 2020s). Regarding the study in general: The collaborator samples originated in the United States, Italy and Spain and spanned the acute and convalescent phases of COVID-19. The prospective study material was composed of cDNA or gDNA derived from T cells, B-cell-depleted T cells, or PBMCs. Deeply sampled blood TCRbeta repertoires from subjects exposed to, actively infected with, or recovered from COVID-19 were included in the dataset. A freely available public database, intended as a resource for researchers studying the immune response to SARS-CoV-2, is where the repertoires were released. The samples were drawn from two sources: the first 160 participants of the ongoing ImmuneRACE study, and fewer than 1,500 subjects contributed by 6 global collaborators. The sample metadata nearly always contained a de-identified subject ID, COVID-19 status, age in years and sex. Where available, HLA class I and class II types were obtained from metadata supplied by the sample provider rather than from assay-based typing.

V is pruned by 2 bases and J by 6 bases, leaving 9 bases of the junction without a gene match. The CDR3, from cysteine to phenylalanine, totals 15 residues. This entry keeps only the CDR3 DNA: 45 bases, framed from base 1. CDR1 and CDR2 (GTSNPN, SVGIG) derive from the germline V gene (reference sequence). What the work shows at the level of the full study, not this receptor alone: Clinical and demographic metadata were provided uncurated, with the amount varying by source and participant.

Enrolling through a virtual design, the prospective study's participants ranged in age from roughly 18 to 89 years and lived across about two dozen United States geographic areas. In the prospective study, participants were assigned to cohorts based on the clinical history participants reported in a screening survey and a study questionnaire. A participant counted as exposed if, within 2 weeks of entering the study, that participant had been in contact with someone who had a PCR-confirmed or clinician-diagnosed COVID-19 case. In the prospective study, mobile phlebotomists collected whole blood, serum and a nasopharyngeal or oropharyngeal swab from each participant. Prospective study participants could optionally give additional blood draws and questionnaires over a roughly two-month period. Before DNA extraction, blood samples from the prospective study were shipped at room temperature or frozen.

The V and J segments used are TRBV30 and TRBJ2-1; 8 middle bases align to TRBD2. The specimen sequenced was PBMCs or T cells enriched from blood (not recorded which). This TCR was recovered from a woman aged 45 to 65 who had been exposed to COVID-19. The nucleotides read TGTGCCTGGAGTACCGGGCCGGGGGGGCTCAATGAGCAGTTCTTC. This translates into CAWSTGPGGLNEQFF. The CDR3, completed at both ends by the reference TRBV30 and TRBJ2-1 genes, gives the full variable domain SQTIHQWPATLVQPVGSPLSLECTVEGTSNPNLYWYRQAAGRGLQLLFYSVGIGQISSEVPQNLSASRPQDRQFILSSKKLLLSDSGFYLCAWSTGPGGLNEQFFGPGTRLTVL.